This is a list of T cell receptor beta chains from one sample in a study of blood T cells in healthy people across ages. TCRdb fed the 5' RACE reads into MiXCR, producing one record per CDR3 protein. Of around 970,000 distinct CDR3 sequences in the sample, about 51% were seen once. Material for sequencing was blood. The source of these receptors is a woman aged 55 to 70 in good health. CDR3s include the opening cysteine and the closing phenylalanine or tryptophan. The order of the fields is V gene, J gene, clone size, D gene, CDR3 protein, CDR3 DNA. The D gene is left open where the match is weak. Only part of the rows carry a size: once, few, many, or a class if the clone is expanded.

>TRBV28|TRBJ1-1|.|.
CASSLSRGTTEAFF
TGTGCCAGCAGCCTCTCGAGGGGGACCACTGAAGCTTTCTTT
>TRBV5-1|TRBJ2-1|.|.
CASSEGGQSFNEQFF
TGCGCCAGCAGCGAGGGGGGACAGTCTTTCAATGAGCAGTTCTTC
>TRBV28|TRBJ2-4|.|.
CASSPPGRAFWYF
TGTGCCAGCAGTCCCCCGGGCCGCGCCTTTTGGTACTTC
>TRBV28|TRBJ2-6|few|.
CASSFGGGGAGANVLTF
TGTGCCAGCAGTTTTGGCGGAGGGGGAGCTGGGGCCAACGTCCTGACTTTC
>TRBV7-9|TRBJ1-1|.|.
CTSMKRENTEAFF
TGTACCAGTATGAAGAGAGAGAACACTGAAGCTTTCTTT
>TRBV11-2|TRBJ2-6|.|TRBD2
CASSLNPRWGRSGANVLTF
TGTGCCAGCAGCTTAAACCCCAGATGGGGGAGAAGCGGGGCCAACGTCCTAACTTTC
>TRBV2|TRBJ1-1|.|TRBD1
CASSLGQGLAAFF
TGTGCCAGCAGTCTTGGACAGGGTTTGGCCGCTTTCTTT
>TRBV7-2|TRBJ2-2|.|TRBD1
CASSPDSGTGGLGRELFF
TGTGCCAGCAGCCCGGACTCCGGGACAGGGGGCTTAGGCAGGGAGCTGTTTTTT
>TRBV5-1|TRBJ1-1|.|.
CASSSGLIRGDYTEAFF
TGCGCCAGCAGCTCCGGGTTGATTCGGGGGGATTACACTGAAGCTTTCTTT
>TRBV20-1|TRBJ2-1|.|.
CSAVPYNEQFF
TGCAGTGCTGTTCCCTACAATGAGCAGTTCTTC
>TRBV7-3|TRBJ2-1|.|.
CASSFQGGGQFF
TGTGCCAGCAGCTTTCAGGGTGGTGGGCAGTTCTTC
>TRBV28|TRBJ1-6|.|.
CASSSGGEGNSPLHF
TGTGCCAGCAGTTCGGGGGGCGAGGGTAATTCACCCCTCCACTTT
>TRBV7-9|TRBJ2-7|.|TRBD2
CASSPPPGLANYEQYF
TGTGCCAGCAGCCCCCCCCCGGGACTAGCCAACTACGAGCAGTACTTC
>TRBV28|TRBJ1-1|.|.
CASSSRVRSMNTEAFF
TGTGCCAGCAGTTCACGGGTCAGGAGCATGAACACTGAAGCTTTCTTT
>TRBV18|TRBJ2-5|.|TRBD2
CASSRTAGVMETQYF
TGTGCCAGCTCGCGGACAGCGGGAGTAATGGAGACCCAGTACTTC